These 9 T cell receptor beta chains originate from one sample sequenced in a study of CD8 T cells in ankylosing spondylitis (dated by TCRdb to about 2017). Broad study findings and their caveats: A TCR beta motif of about eight highly homologous amino acid variants appeared characteristic of blood from ankylosing spondylitis patients.

Library construction relied on 5' RACE. Sequencing used an Illumina HiSeq 2500. The public reads were reanalyzed by TCRdb: fastp trimming at Q25, MiXCR alignment, in-frame beta chains only. Rows merge per CDR3 protein into single entries with the most common DNA and genes. The sample table lists fewer than 750,000 distinct CDR3 sequences, under 20% of them with a count of one. The ten largest account for roughly a fifth of the sample. No antigen has been assigned to these receptors. The sequenced sample consisted of blood, either unsorted or a sorted T cell fraction (not recorded which). The receptors were gathered from a male donor with ankylosing spondylitis.

The chain links TRBV4-2 to TRBJ2-2; D is undetermined. The length of the CDR3 is 13 residues. V was trimmed by 4 bases and J by 4 bases, leaving 7 bases between them. Germline V gene lookup returns CDR1 LGHNA and CDR2 YNFKEQ. The CDR3 DNA reads as TGTGCCAGCAGCCCCGCGGCCACCGGGGAGCTGTTTTTT. Encoded protein: CASSPAATGELFF.

The CDR3 coding sequence is TGTGCCAGCAGTGCACAGGGGCCCCAGAACACTGAAGCTTTCTTT. Amino acids: CASSAQGPQNTEAFF. The rearrangement joins TRBV2 to TRBJ1-1; 7 nucleotides align to TRBD1. Germline assignment: CDR1 SNHLY and CDR2 FYNNEI. The CDR3 has 15 residues. V shed 4 bases, J shed 1 base, and the junction held 6 bases outside the gene matches. The whole variable domain, filled in from reference TRBV2 and TRBJ1-1, reads EPEVTQTPSHQVTQMGQEVILRCVPISNHLYFYWYRQILGQKVEFLVSFYNNEISEKSEIFDDQFSVERPDGSNFTLKIRSTKLEDSAMYFCASSAQGPQNTEAFFGQGTRLTVV.

The gene calls are TRBV7-2 and TRBJ2-1; 11 bases agree with TRBD2. V was clipped by 6 bases and J by 7 bases; unmatched bases: 11. This CDR3 spans 16 amino acids. Germline V CDR1 and CDR2: SGHTA, FQGNSA. The CDR3 is CASSSAPGLAANEQFF. In DNA form, the CDR3 reads TGTGCCAGCAGTTCTGCCCCGGGACTAGCGGCAAATGAGCAGTTCTTC.

This clonotype was picked up a small number of times. The rearrangement links TRBV12-3 or TRBV12-4 to TRBJ2-1; 7 nucleotides align to TRBD2. J lost 3 bases, V lost 6 bases, and 8 bases had no gene match. The CDR3 loop spans 15 amino acids. The CDR3 loop reads CASSPAGVGYNEQFF. The CDR3 nucleotides read TGTGCCAGCAGCCCCGCGGGAGTAGGCTACAATGAGCAGTTCTTC.

This clonotype showed up just a few times. The chain combines TRBV18 with TRBJ1-1; D gene ambiguous. The CDR3 totals 12 residues. V was cut by 3 bases and J by 13 bases, with 15 bases left in between. CDR1 and CDR2 from the germline V gene are KGHSH and LQKENI. In nucleotides, the CDR3 is TGTGCCAGCTCACCGGGGTCTCAAATGGGTTTCTTT. It encodes CASSPGSQMGFF.

The V and J genes are TRBV7-3 and TRBJ2-4; unclear D gene. The CDR3 runs 13 residues. Germline assignment: CDR1 SGHTA and CDR2 FQGTGA. V was clipped by 0 bases and J by 6 bases, with 6 bases between them. CDR3 amino acids: CASSLTRANIQYF. CDR3 nucleotide sequence: TGTGCCAGCAGCTTAACGAGAGCAAACATTCAGTACTTC. Full variable domain (missing parts from reference TRBV7-3 and TRBJ2-4): GAGVSQTPSNKVTEKGKYVELRCDPISGHTALYWYRQSLGQGPEFLIYFQGTGAADDSGLPNDRFFAVRPEGSVSTLKIQRTERGDSAVYLCASSLTRANIQYFGAGTRLSVL.

This clonotype came up a few times. This chain links TRBV20-1 with TRBJ1-5, with D uncertain. Germline CDR1 and CDR2: DFQATT and SNEGSKA (reference sequence). The CDR3 sequence is 13 residues long. V dropped 2 bases and J dropped 7 bases, with 12 bases sitting between them. Here the CDR3 reads CSARPNPGQPQHF. Here the CDR3 DNA reads TGCAGTGCTAGACCGAATCCTGGACAGCCCCAGCATTTT.

This clonotype was counted a few times. J is TRBJ2-1 and V is TRBV27, with TRBD2 matching 7 bases. Germline loops: CDR1 MNHEY, CDR2 SMNVEV (reference sequence). The CDR3 spans 14 residues. The V and J ends lost 10 bases and 5 bases, in that order; junction bases with no gene match: 11. The CDR3 region is CATVRAGRHNEQFF. The CDR3 DNA reads TGTGCCACCGTTCGAGCGGGGAGACACAATGAGCAGTTCTTC.

The chain uses TRBV5-8 and TRBJ2-3, with 8 bases fitting TRBD1. Per the germline V gene, CDR1 is SGHTS and CDR2 is YDEGEE. This CDR3 has 15 residues. V lost 3 bases, J lost 1 base, and 4 bases stayed unmatched. CDR3 in amino acids: CASSSGQGGTDTQYF. For the CDR3, the DNA is TGTGCCAGCAGCTCTGGACAGGGAGGCACAGATACGCAGTATTTT.